This TCR beta chain was retrieved from a study of shared clonotypes between healthy human individuals. Several immunoSEQ plates received, in even portions, the genomic DNA of each subset. The repertoire was sequenced with immunoSEQ multiplex PCR; TCRdb's copy has only in-frame clones and lacks some. The repertoire consists of about 1 million clones, with roughly 80% occurring once and the leading ten covering roughly 1.4%. Germline V gives CDR1 SQVTM, CDR2 ANQGSEA. V lost 6 bases, J lost 2 bases, and 7 bases stayed unmatched. This CDR3 region has 15 residues. The rearrangement joins TRBV29-1 to TRBJ2-4; 10 bases are a match to TRBD1. The sample taken for sequencing was memory CD4+ T cells sorted from blood. Subset noted: CD45RA-negative fraction. This TCR was sampled from a man aged 18 to 35 in good health. CDR3 DNA: TGCAGCGTGGTTCGACAGGGGGCGTCCAAAAACATTCAGTACTTC. This translates into CSVVRQGASKNIQYF.